These T cell receptor beta chains were read from a single sample in a study of technical replicates of blood from a handful of donors. The data were produced by immunoSEQ multiplex PCR, yet TCRdb's version contains in-frame clones alone and is incomplete. The sample contains about 81,000 clones, 96% of which appear only once. Sequencing was done on a sample of T cells isolated from PBMCs. These receptors were collected from a human donor in good health. Both conserved end residues are part of each CDR3. The D gene is left open where the match is weak. Clone size is not always given. Where it is, it says once, few, many or a class for expanded clones.

j_call clone_size v_call d_call cdr3_nt cdr3_aa
TRBJ2-3 NA TRBV27 NA TGTGCCAGCAGTCCGCAACTAGCAAGTCGTCCAGATACGCAGTATTTT CASSPQLASRPDTQYF
TRBJ2-3 NA TRBV12-5 TRBD2 TGTGCTAGTGGTTTGTCGCTAGCGGGGGCTGCAGATACGCAGTATTTT CASGLSLAGAADTQYF
TRBJ2-1 NA TRBV5-6 NA TGTGCCAGCAGCTTCGGAGAGGTGAAATTCTTC CASSFGEVKFF
TRBJ2-7 once TRBV18 TRBD1 TGTGCCAGCTCACCGCAATGGGGACAGGGGAGCGACGAGCAGTACTTC CASSPQWGQGSDEQYF
TRBJ2-3 NA TRBV10-2 NA TGCGCCAGCAGTGACGCAGGGCTAGGCACAGATACGCAGTATTTT CASSDAGLGTDTQYF
TRBJ1-6 NA TRBV27 NA TGTGCCAGCAGGCCCCAGGGCACCTATAATTCACCCCTCCACTTT CASRPQGTYNSPLHF
TRBJ1-5 NA TRBV6-5 NA TGTGCCAGCGGCCTAACCGGGGGCAATCAGCCCCAGCATTTT CASGLTGGNQPQHF
TRBJ2-3 NA TRBV29-1 TRBD2 TGCAGCGTTGACGATATTAGCGGGAGAGCAGATACGCAGTATTTT CSVDDISGRADTQYF
TRBJ2-1 NA TRBV5-1 TRBD2 TGCGCCAGCAGAGGGCTAGCGGCATACAATGAGCAGTTCTTC CASRGLAAYNEQFF
TRBJ2-3 NA TRBV7-3 TRBD2 TGTGCCAGCAGCTCCCTAGGACTAGCGGGGGGCCCTAGAGATACGCAGTATTTT CASSSLGLAGGPRDTQYF
TRBJ2-6 NA TRBV5-3 TRBD1 TGTGCCAGAAGCATAGGACAGGCCTCTGGGGCCAACGTCCTGACTTTC CARSIGQASGANVLTF
TRBJ1-1 few TRBV6-5 NA TGTGCCAGCAATCCCCTGGCGGGGATGAACACTGAAGCTTTCTTT CASNPLAGMNTEAFF
TRBJ1-5 NA TRBV11-2 NA TGTGCCAGCAGCTCAGTCCAGGGGATCAATCAGCCCCAGCATTTT CASSSVQGINQPQHF
TRBJ2-3 NA TRBV29-1 NA TGCAGCGTGAAGGCAGGGAACACAGATACGCAGTATTTT CSVKAGNTDTQYF
TRBJ1-6 NA TRBV5-6 TRBD1 TGTGCCAGCAGCGTTTGGACAGGGTCGAATTCACCCCTCCACTTT CASSVWTGSNSPLHF
TRBJ1-1 NA TRBV18 NA TGTGCCAGCTCACCTGCGGCGGAGAACACTGAAGCTTTCTTT CASSPAAENTEAFF
TRBJ1-6 NA TRBV7-3 NA TGTGCCAGCAGCACACGAAGCGCGGGACTTCAAAATTCACCCCTCCACTTT CASSTRSAGLQNSPLHF
TRBJ2-3 NA TRBV6-5 TRBD1 TGTGCCAGCAGTTACCCGGGACAGGGGGCAGATACGCAGTATTTT CASSYPGQGADTQYF
TRBJ1-2 NA TRBV28 NA TGTGCCAGCAGTTCAACAGCCTATGGCTACACCTTC CASSSTAYGYTF
TRBJ2-7 NA TRBV5-1 NA TGCGCCAGCAGCCACGAACCGGGATACGAGCAGTACTTC CASSHEPGYEQYF
TRBJ2-5 NA TRBV6-5 TRBD2 TGTGCCGCTTCGACTAGCAAGGAGACCCAGTACTTC CAASTSKETQYF
TRBJ2-7 once TRBV4-2 NA TGTGCCAGCAGCCAAGATTTGGTAGCGGACTACGAGCAGTACTTC CASSQDLVADYEQYF
TRBJ2-3 once TRBV5-5 TRBD2 TGTGCCAGCAGCGCGGAGGGGACTAGCGGGGGGGGAGATACGCAGTATTTT CASSAEGTSGGGDTQYF
TRBJ1-2 NA TRBV7-9 TRBD1 TGTGCCAGCAGCCCGAGGACAGGGGGCTCTCACTATGGCTACACCTTC CASSPRTGGSHYGYTF
TRBJ1-2 NA TRBV19 NA TGTGCCAGTAGTACGACAGGCAACGACTATGGCTACACCTTC CASSTTGNDYGYTF
TRBJ2-1 NA TRBV28 TRBD2 TGTGCCAGCAGTTTTGTGGGAGGGGCCAATGAGCAGTTCTTC CASSFVGGANEQFF
TRBJ2-1 NA TRBV5-1 NA TGCGCCAGCAGCTTCCTTAGCGGTTCCTACAATGAGCAGTTCTTC CASSFLSGSYNEQFF
TRBJ2-7 NA TRBV30 TRBD1 TGTGCCTGGACTCGGACAGGTCGTTTTAGCGAGCAGTACTTC CAWTRTGRFSEQYF
TRBJ1-1 NA TRBV2 NA TGTGCCAGCGCATACTCCGGTTTGAACACTGAAGCTTTCTTT CASAYSGLNTEAFF
TRBJ1-2 once TRBV7-8 TRBD1 TGTGCCAGCAGCTTAGAGGGGGCATACTATGGCTACACCTTC CASSLEGAYYGYTF
TRBJ1-1 NA TRBV7-9 TRBD1 TGTGCCAGCAGCTTACAACAGGGGAATGAAGCTTTCTTT CASSLQQGNEAFF
TRBJ2-1 few TRBV4-1 TRBD2 TGCGCCAGCAGCAAGGAAAGTAGCGGGAGCTCCTACAATGAGCAGTTCTTC CASSKESSGSSYNEQFF
TRBJ1-5 NA TRBV4-1 TRBD1 TGCGCCAGCAGCCAAGTCAGTTCGGGTCCAGGGGGCCAGCCCCAGCATTTT CASSQVSSGPGGQPQHF
TRBJ2-3 NA TRBV15 TRBD2 TGTGCCACCAGCAGAGATCGTCCAAGCGGGGGGGTGGCAGATACGCAGTATTTT CATSRDRPSGGVADTQYF
TRBJ1-5 once TRBV19 TRBD1 TGTGCCAGTAGTTCACTGACAGGGGGCGTAGGACAGCCCCAGCATTTT CASSSLTGGVGQPQHF
TRBJ2-1 NA TRBV5-1 TRBD2 TGCGCCAGCAGCTTCACTAGCGGGAGGGCCAATGAGCAGTTCTTC CASSFTSGRANEQFF
TRBJ2-1 NA TRBV5-1 NA TGCGCCAGCAGCTTGGGGACTTACAATGAGCAGTTCTTC CASSLGTYNEQFF
TRBJ1-3 NA TRBV10-3 NA TGTGCCACCCGGGACACCCCCGGTGACACCATATATTTT CATRDTPGDTIYF
TRBJ2-3 NA TRBV9 TRBD2 TGTGCCAGCAGCAAGAGCGGGGCTAGCACAGATACGCAGTATTTT CASSKSGASTDTQYF
TRBJ2-7 NA TRBV6-1 NA TGTGCCAGCAGTGAAAAAGGGGATTCGTCCTACGAGCAGTACTTC CASSEKGDSSYEQYF
TRBJ2-1 NA TRBV6-1 TRBD2 TGTGCCAGCATTCCGAGCGGGAGTCTCGGTGAGCAGTTCTTC CASIPSGSLGEQFF
TRBJ2-5 NA TRBV7-3 TRBD1 TGTGCCAGCAGCCCGGAACCCCGGGACAGGGCTCCGGAGACCCAGTACTTC CASSPEPRDRAPETQYF
TRBJ2-1 NA TRBV18 TRBD2 TGTGCCAGCTCACCATCTACGACTAGCGGGGGGCTGGATGAGCAGTTCTTC CASSPSTTSGGLDEQFF
TRBJ1-4 NA TRBV6-1 NA TGTGCCAGCAGTGAAGCACAGAGAAATGAAAAACTGTTTTTT CASSEAQRNEKLFF
TRBJ2-5 NA TRBV19 TRBD2 TGTGCCAGTAGTATGGGACTACAAGAGACCCAGTACTTC CASSMGLQETQYF
TRBJ2-5 NA TRBV4-1 TRBD2 TGCGCCAGCAGCCAAGCCCCGGGACTAGCGGTTGGGACCCAGTACTTC CASSQAPGLAVGTQYF
TRBJ2-7 NA TRBV4-1 TRBD2 TGCGCCAGCTCTACCGCGGGAGTCTCGTACGAGCAGTACTTC CASSTAGVSYEQYF
TRBJ2-7 NA TRBV6-1 TRBD1 TGTGCCAGCACCCAGGGGGTTGGGGGCTACGAGCAGTACTTC CASTQGVGGYEQYF
TRBJ2-1 NA TRBV6-9 TRBD1 TGTGCCAGCAGTTATTCAGGGGGCCACGAGCAGTTCTTC CASSYSGGHEQFF
TRBJ1-4 NA TRBV7-9 NA TGTGCCAGCACCAAGAGTCTGTTTCGGGAAAAACTGTTTTTT CASTKSLFREKLFF
TRBJ1-5 NA TRBV27 TRBD1 TGTGCCAGCAGACGAACCGGACAGGGTAATCAGCCCCAGCATTTT CASRRTGQGNQPQHF
TRBJ2-1 NA TRBV11-2 NA TGTGCCAGCAGCTCAGACCGGGACACCTACAATGAGCAGTTCTTC CASSSDRDTYNEQFF
TRBJ1-5 NA TRBV7-8 TRBD1 TGTGCCAGCAGCCCCGGGACAGGGAACAGCAATCAGCCCCAGCATTTT CASSPGTGNSNQPQHF
TRBJ1-2 once TRBV6-6 NA TGTGCCAGCAGTTACTTGCAAACAGGGTCAGACTATGGCTACACCTTC CASSYLQTGSDYGYTF
TRBJ2-7 NA TRBV2 TRBD1 TGTGCAGCTTCGGGACAGGGGTGGGGCGAGCAGTACTTC CAASGQGWGEQYF